These 2 T cell receptor beta chains came from one sample sequenced in a study of blood T cell repertoires in COVID-19. Assay used: immunoSEQ multiplex PCR; TCRdb lists only in-frame clones, some missing. The sample lists 250,000 to 300,000 clones; around nine tenths were seen once. What was sequenced was PBMCs or T cells enriched from blood (not recorded which). The source is a woman in her sixties or seventies who had recovered from COVID-19.

The chain is built from TRBV13 and TRBJ2-2; D perhaps matches TRBD2 (5 bases). The CDR3 loop spans 15 amino acids. CDR1 is PRHDT, CDR2 FYEKMQ, per germline (reference sequence). V shed 9 bases and J shed 0 bases, with 14 bases lying between them. The CDR3: CARGRRVSNTGELFF. The CDR3 DNA is TGTGCCAGAGGGAGAAGGGTTTCGAACACCGGGGAGCTGTTTTTT. Looking up the rest from reference TRBV13 and TRBJ2-2 gives the full variable domain: AAGVIQSPRHLIKEKRETATLKCYPIPRHDTVYWYQQGPGQDPQFLISFYEKMQSDKGSIPDRFSAQQFSDYHSELNMSSLELGDSALYFCARGRRVSNTGELFFGEGSRLTVL.

The chain combines TRBV6-4 with TRBJ1-1; D gene ambiguous. The CDR3 spans 13 residues. V lost 3 bases and J lost 11, with 16 bases in between. Germline V CDR1 and CDR2: MRHNA, SNTAGT. CDR3 coding DNA: TGTGCCAGCAGTGAACACACGGGAGCTTTGGCTTTCTTT. Its translation: CASSEHTGALAFF.